A selection of T cell receptor beta chains follows, all from one sample in a study of cytomegalovirus exposure and HLA in healthy donors. Libraries were prepared by immunoSEQ multiplex PCR; TCRdb keeps only in-frame clonotypes and omits some of them. The profile shows roughly 99,000 clones, less than 85% of them singletons. Sequencing was performed on PBMCs. The receptors originated from a woman aged 40 to 50 in good health and CMV-seropositive. Each CDR3 is given with its conserved first and last residue. The D gene is left open where the match is weak. Clone size is shown for a subset of rows, as once, few, many or a class of expanded clone.

D gene | clone size | J gene | V gene | CDR3 DNA | CDR3 protein
NA | NA | TRBJ1-1 | TRBV6-1 | TGTGCCAGCAGTCTATACACGGGGGGTAACGCTGAAGCTTTCTTT | CASSLYTGGNAEAFF
NA | few | TRBJ1-1 | TRBV29-1 | TGCAGCACCACGGACAGCACTGAAGCTTTCTTT | CSTTDSTEAFF
TRBD1 | NA | TRBJ2-2 | TRBV5-1 | TGCGCCAGCAGCCCGACGGGACAGACCCCCGGGGGGGAGCTGTTTTTT | CASSPTGQTPGGELFF
NA | NA | TRBJ1-4 | TRBV19 | TGTGCCAGTAGTCCAGGAGGAGGGGTGGCTGAAAAACTGTTTTTT | CASSPGGGVAEKLFF
NA | NA | TRBJ2-5 | TRBV28 | TGTGCCAGCAGTTTACGGGGGATCCAAGAGACCCAGTACTTC | CASSLRGIQETQYF
TRBD2 | NA | TRBJ2-7 | TRBV7-2 | TGTGCCAGCAGGATAGCGGGGGGTTCCTACGAGCAGTACTTC | CASRIAGGSYEQYF
TRBD1 | NA | TRBJ2-7 | TRBV10-3 | TGTGCCATCAGCTCGGGACAGGGAGTTTCCGAGCAGTACTTC | CAISSGQGVSEQYF
NA | NA | TRBJ1-4 | TRBV7-9 | TGTGCCAGCAGTCCGGGGGGCAGGGGAAGGGAAAAACTGTTTTTT | CASSPGGRGREKLFF
TRBD1 | NA | TRBJ1-1 | TRBV6-1 | TGTGCCAGCAGTGGAAGACAGGGGATGAACACTGAAGCTTTCTTT | CASSGRQGMNTEAFF
TRBD1 | NA | TRBJ1-1 | TRBV29-1 | TGCAGCGTTGAGACAGGGACCTGGGTAGCTTTCTTT | CSVETGTWVAFF
NA | NA | TRBJ2-5 | TRBV5-6 | TGTGCCAGCAGCTTGGCCATGGGCAGGGGAGGGGAGACCCAGTACTTC | CASSLAMGRGGETQYF
NA | few | TRBJ1-2 | TRBV19 | TGTGCCAGCAGCACCCAGAGGCGGTATGGCTACACCTTC | CASSTQRRYGYTF
NA | NA | TRBJ1-1 | TRBV9 | TGTGCCAGCAGCCGTACCCCGGACAGACTAATGAACACTGAAGCTTTCTTT | CASSRTPDRLMNTEAFF
NA | NA | TRBJ1-5 | TRBV6-1 | TGTGCCAGCAGTGAAGCAGAGGAGCTTTATAGCAATCAGCCCCAGCATTTT | CASSEAEELYSNQPQHF
NA | few | TRBJ1-2 | TRBV29-1 | TGCAGCGTTGCGGAGGGGTTGAACTATGGCTACACCTTC | CSVAEGLNYGYTF
TRBD1 | NA | TRBJ1-5 | TRBV11-2 | TGTGCCAGTTCAGGGGGTAACGATCAGCCCCAGCATTTT | CASSGGNDQPQHF
TRBD1 | NA | TRBJ2-1 | TRBV6-1 | TGTGCCAGCAGTGAAGGGAGGGACAGGGGCGCGGGATCCTACAATGAGCAGTTCTTC | CASSEGRDRGAGSYNEQFF
NA | NA | TRBJ1-4 | TRBV7-2 | TGTGCCAGCAGCGTAACGGGAGGGAGGGATGATGAAAAACTGTTTTTT | CASSVTGGRDDEKLFF
NA | NA | TRBJ1-2 | TRBV5-4 | TGTGCCAGCAGCTTGGTGGGCCAGAGCTATGGCTACACCTTC | CASSLVGQSYGYTF
NA | NA | TRBJ1-2 | TRBV25-1 | TGTGCCAGCACCCCTAACGGGAGGGGTTTTTACACCTTC | CASTPNGRGFYTF
NA | NA | TRBJ1-1 | TRBV20-1 | TGCGGGACTAAAGGGAACACTGAAGCTTTCTTT | CGTKGNTEAFF
TRBD1 | once | TRBJ1-6 | TRBV5-6 | TGTGCCAGCAGCTTGGTCCTTGGGGACAGGGGTTATAATTCACCCCTCCACTTT | CASSLVLGDRGYNSPLHF
NA | NA | TRBJ1-1 | TRBV7-8 | TGTGCCAGCAGCTTAGGGCTAGGAGGGAACACTGAAGCTTTCTTT | CASSLGLGGNTEAFF
NA | NA | TRBJ1-2 | TRBV6-1 | TGTGCCAGCAGTGCCTTCATGGAGGGAGGAGGCTACACCTTC | CASSAFMEGGGYTF
NA | NA | TRBJ2-5 | TRBV5-1 | TGCGCCAGCAGCTTGGTGGGGGGAGAGACCCAGTACTTC | CASSLVGGETQYF
NA | once | TRBJ2-1 | TRBV2 | TGTGCCAGCAAGGCTAGCTGGTACAATGAGCAGTTCTTC | CASKASWYNEQFF
NA | NA | TRBJ2-1 | TRBV10-3 | TGTGCCATCAGTGAGTCAGATTTCGGCGGGCGGGCTGAGCAGTTCTTC | CAISESDFGGRAEQFF
TRBD2 | NA | TRBJ2-3 | TRBV7-2 | TGTGCCAGCAGCGCGGGGGGGAGCACAGATACGCAGTATTTT | CASSAGGSTDTQYF
NA | NA | TRBJ1-1 | TRBV11-1 | TGTGCCAGCAGCTTAACGCCAAGGAGGGAAGCTTTCTTT | CASSLTPRREAFF
NA | NA | TRBJ2-7 | TRBV7-2 | TGTGCCAGCAGTTACAAGTACGAGCAGTACTTC | CASSYKYEQYF
TRBD1 | few | TRBJ1-1 | TRBV14 | TGTGCCAGCAGCACAACAGGGGGCTCCACTGAAGCTTTCTTT | CASSTTGGSTEAFF
NA | NA | TRBJ1-2 | TRBV7-3 | TGTGCCAGCAGCTTACAGGGCCGTTTGGGCTACACCTTC | CASSLQGRLGYTF
TRBD2 | NA | TRBJ2-1 | TRBV19 | TGTGCCAGTACCACCTTCGGTGGGGAGGGCGAGCAGTTCTTC | CASTTFGGEGEQFF
NA | NA | TRBJ2-3 | TRBV5-1 | TGCGCCAGCAGGTGGCAGGTCAGCACAGATACGCAGTATTTT | CASRWQVSTDTQYF
NA | NA | TRBJ1-5 | TRBV19 | TGTGCCAGTAGTGGGACTGCGGAGTCGCCCCAGCATTTT | CASSGTAESPQHF
TRBD1 | NA | TRBJ1-3 | TRBV19 | TGTGCCAGTAGTGCCCGGGACAGTCGGAAGCGCACCATATATTTT | CASSARDSRKRTIYF
TRBD1 | few | TRBJ1-6 | TRBV7-2 | TGTGCCAGCAGCCGGGACAGGTATAATTCACCCCTCCACTTT | CASSRDRYNSPLHF
NA | NA | TRBJ2-2 | TRBV2 | TGTGCCAGCACGGCGGGATTCGCGAACACCGGGGAGCTGTTTTTT | CASTAGFANTGELFF
NA | NA | TRBJ2-1 | TRBV5-1 | TGCGCCAGCAGCTTCAACTCCTACAATGAGCAGTTCTTC | CASSFNSYNEQFF
TRBD1 | NA | TRBJ1-6 | TRBV6-1 | TGTGCCAGCAGTGAATCTCAGGGGGCGCCTTCACCCCTCCACTTT | CASSESQGAPSPLHF